This T cell receptor beta chain was obtained from a study of T cells in Graves' hyperthyroidism and ophthalmopathy. Study-wide points: A model built on 13 V-J features separated ophthalmopathy from stable hyperthyroidism.

Hyperthyroidism, newly diagnosed and lasting under 2 months, affected patients aged 18 to 65. Exclusion of a patient resulted from uncontrolled infection, other autoimmune disease, pregnancy or lactation. Thyroid ultrasound and orbital computed tomography, with clinical symptoms and serum thyroxine and TRAb, informed diagnoses. RNA transcripts served as the template for amplifying TCR beta CDR3 regions. Initially, a first-round RT-PCR of the TCR CDR3 employed the HTBI primer set. TCRdb ran MiXCR on the multiplex PCR reads and lists one entry per CDR3 protein. The table shows 300,000 to 400,000 distinct CDR3 sequences, with less than 15% occurring only once. V was cut by 0 bases and J by 5 bases, with 14 bases left in between. The V gene's germline CDR1 is LGHDT and CDR2 YNNKEL (reference sequence). The CDR3 is 17 amino acids. This clonotype was observed many times. As yet, its antigen is unknown.

The chain links TRBV3-1 to TRBJ1-6; a possible D gene is TRBD1 (6 bases). The TCR comes from a young woman with Graves' hyperthyroidism. Sequencing input: blood. CDR3 residues: CASSQDPGQGHNSPLHF. The CDR3 nucleotides are TGTGCCAGCAGCCAAGATCCGGGACAAGGGCATAATTCACCCCTCCACTTT.